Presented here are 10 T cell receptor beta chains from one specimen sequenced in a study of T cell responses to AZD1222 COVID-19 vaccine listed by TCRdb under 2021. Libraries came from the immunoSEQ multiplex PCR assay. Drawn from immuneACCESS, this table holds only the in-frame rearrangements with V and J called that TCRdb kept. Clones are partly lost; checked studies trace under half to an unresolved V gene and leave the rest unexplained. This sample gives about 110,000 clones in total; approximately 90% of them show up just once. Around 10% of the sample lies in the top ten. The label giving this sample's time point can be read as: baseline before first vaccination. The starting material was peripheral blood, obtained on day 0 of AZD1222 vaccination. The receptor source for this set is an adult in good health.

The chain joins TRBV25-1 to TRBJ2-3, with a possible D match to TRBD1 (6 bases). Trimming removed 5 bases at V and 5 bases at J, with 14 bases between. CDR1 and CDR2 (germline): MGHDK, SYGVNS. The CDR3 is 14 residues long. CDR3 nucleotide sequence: TGTGCCAGCAGTCTTCCGGGACAACAAGATACGCAGTATTTT. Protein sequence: CASSLPGQQDTQYF.

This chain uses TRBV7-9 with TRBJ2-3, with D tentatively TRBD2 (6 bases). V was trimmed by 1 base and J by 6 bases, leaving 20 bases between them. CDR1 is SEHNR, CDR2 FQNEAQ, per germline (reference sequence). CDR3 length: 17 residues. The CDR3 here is CASSLGDGGSTSDTQYF. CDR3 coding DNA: TGTGCCAGCAGCTTAGGGGATGGGGGGAGTACATCGGATACGCAGTATTTT.

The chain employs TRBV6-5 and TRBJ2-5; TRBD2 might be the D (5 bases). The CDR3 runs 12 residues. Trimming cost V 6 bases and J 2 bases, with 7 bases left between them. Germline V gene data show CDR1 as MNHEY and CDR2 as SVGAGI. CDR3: CASSRGQETQYF. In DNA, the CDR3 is TGTGCCAGCAGCCGAGGGCAAGAGACCCAGTACTTC.

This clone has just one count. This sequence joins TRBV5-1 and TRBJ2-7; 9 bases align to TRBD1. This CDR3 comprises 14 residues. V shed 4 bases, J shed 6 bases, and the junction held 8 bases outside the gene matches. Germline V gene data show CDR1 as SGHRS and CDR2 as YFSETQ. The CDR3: CASSPGQGDAEQYF. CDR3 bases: TGCGCCAGCAGCCCGGGACAGGGAGATGCCGAGCAGTACTTC. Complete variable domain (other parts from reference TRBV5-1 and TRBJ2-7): KAGVTQTPRYLIKTRGQQVTLSCSPISGHRSVSWYQQTPGQGLQFLFEYFSETQRNKGNFPGRFSGRQFSNSRSEMNVSTLELGDSALYLCASSPGQGDAEQYFGPGTRLTVT.

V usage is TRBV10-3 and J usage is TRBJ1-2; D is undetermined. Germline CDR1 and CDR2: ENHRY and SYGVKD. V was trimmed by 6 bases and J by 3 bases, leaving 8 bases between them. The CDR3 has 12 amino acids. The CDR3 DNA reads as TGTGCCATCAGGGGAGGTCACTATGGCTACACCTTC. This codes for CAIRGGHYGYTF.

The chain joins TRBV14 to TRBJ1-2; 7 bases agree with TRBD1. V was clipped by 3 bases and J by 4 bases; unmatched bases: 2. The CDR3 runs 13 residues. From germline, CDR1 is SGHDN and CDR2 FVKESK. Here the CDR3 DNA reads TGTGCCAGCAGCCAGGGACAGACCTATGGCTACACCTTC. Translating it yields CASSQGQTYGYTF.

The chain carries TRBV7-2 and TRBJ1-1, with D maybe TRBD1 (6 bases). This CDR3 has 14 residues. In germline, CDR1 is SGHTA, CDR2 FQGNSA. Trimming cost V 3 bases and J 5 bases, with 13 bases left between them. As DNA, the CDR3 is TGTGCCAGCAGCTTCCAGGGGCGGGAGACTGAAGCTTTCTTT. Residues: CASSFQGRETEAFF.

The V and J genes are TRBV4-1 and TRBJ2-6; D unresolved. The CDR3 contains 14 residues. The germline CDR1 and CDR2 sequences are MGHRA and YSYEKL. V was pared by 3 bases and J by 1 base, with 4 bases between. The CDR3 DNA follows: TGCGCCAGCAGCCACGGTTCTGGGGCCAACGTCCTGACTTTC. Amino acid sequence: CASSHGSGANVLTF.

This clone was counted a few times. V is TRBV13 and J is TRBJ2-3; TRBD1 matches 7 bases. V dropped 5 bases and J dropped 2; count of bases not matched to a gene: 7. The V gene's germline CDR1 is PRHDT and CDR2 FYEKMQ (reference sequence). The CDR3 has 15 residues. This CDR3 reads CASSHGQEFTDTQYF. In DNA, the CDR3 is TGTGCCAGCAGCCACGGACAGGAGTTCACAGATACGCAGTATTTT.

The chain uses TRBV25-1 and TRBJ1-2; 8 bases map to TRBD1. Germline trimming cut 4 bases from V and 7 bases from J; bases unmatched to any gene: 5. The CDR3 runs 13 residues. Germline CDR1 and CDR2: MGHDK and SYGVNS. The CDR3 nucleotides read TGTGCCAGCAGTGGGTGGACAGGGTTTGGCTACACCTTC. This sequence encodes CASSGWTGFGYTF.